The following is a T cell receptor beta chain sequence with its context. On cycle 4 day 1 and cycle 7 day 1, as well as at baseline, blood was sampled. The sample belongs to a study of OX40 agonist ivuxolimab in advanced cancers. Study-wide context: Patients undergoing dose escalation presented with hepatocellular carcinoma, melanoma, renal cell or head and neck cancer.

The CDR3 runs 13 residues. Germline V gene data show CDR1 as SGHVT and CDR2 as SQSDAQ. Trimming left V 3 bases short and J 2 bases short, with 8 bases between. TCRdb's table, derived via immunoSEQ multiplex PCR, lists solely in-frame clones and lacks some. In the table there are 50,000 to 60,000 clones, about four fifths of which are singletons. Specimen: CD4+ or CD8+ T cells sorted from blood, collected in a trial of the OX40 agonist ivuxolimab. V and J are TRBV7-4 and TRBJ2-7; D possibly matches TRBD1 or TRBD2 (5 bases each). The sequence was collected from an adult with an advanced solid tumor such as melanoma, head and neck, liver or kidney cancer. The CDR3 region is CASSLGVAYEQYF. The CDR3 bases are TGTGCCAGCAGCTTGGGGGTTGCCTACGAGCAGTACTTC.